This TCR beta chain was documented in a study of blood T cell repertoires in COVID-19 (dated by TCRdb to the early 2020s). Context from the whole study: Samples covering the acute and convalescent phases of COVID-19 were provided by collaborators in the United States, Italy and Spain. The material from the prospective study consisted of cDNA or gDNA derived from T cells, B-cell-depleted T cells, or PBMCs. Deeply sampled blood TCRbeta repertoires from subjects exposed to, actively infected with, or recovered from COVID-19 were included in the dataset. A freely available public database, intended as a resource for researchers studying the immune response to SARS-CoV-2, is where the repertoires were released. The samples were drawn from two sources: the first 160 participants of the ongoing ImmuneRACE study, and fewer than 1,500 subjects contributed by 6 global collaborators. Nearly every sample came with metadata listing a de-identified subject ID, COVID-19 status, age in years and sex. Where available, HLA class I and class II types were taken from metadata supplied by the sample provider and were not determined by assay-based typing. On the study overall, not on this receptor specifically: The quantity of clinical and demographic metadata differed by source and by participant and was supplied without curation.

Whole blood was collected in K2EDTA tubes by collaborating institutions according to the institutions' own protocols. For TCRbeta analysis, collaborators shipped samples as frozen whole blood, isolated PBMCs, or DNA extracted from either of those sample types. The immunoSEQ Assay, a bias-controlled multiplex PCR, was used to amplify TCRbeta CDR3 regions from genomic DNA. The paper's processing steps were these. Nucleated cell counts per sample were estimated from amplification of reference gene primers within the assay. Sequence reads were collapsed and filtered to measure the absolute abundance of every unique TCRbeta CDR3 rearrangement. For each sample, productive Simpson clonality was calculated by taking the square root of Simpson's diversity index across productive rearrangements. The table comes from immuneACCESS by way of TCRdb, which keeps in-frame sequences with V and J called. Part of the clones is missing from these tables; in studies checked, under half for an unresolved V gene and the rest for unknown reasons. Clone size and the V and J calls come from that table; the DNA yielded D and trimming. For this sample the table gives over 65,000 clones, of which roughly 80% were detected only once. 15% to 20% of the sample belongs to the ten largest clones.

From its cysteine to its phenylalanine, the CDR3 spans 14 amino acids. The DNA shown is the 42-base CDR3, in frame from base 1. V loses 1 base, J loses 5 bases, and the germline ends lie 9 bases apart. Sequences SGHNT (CDR1) and YENEEA (CDR2) are obtained from the germline V gene. Comment on this clone: Its cognate antigen has yet to be identified. It has no much larger one-base neighbor in the sample; base qualities were not kept.

The sequencing input was peripheral blood. This chain is built from TRBV11-3 and TRBJ1-3, with the identity of the D gene unclear. The clonotype was recovered from an elderly man with active or convalescent COVID-19. The bases are TGTGCCAGCAGCTTAGTTGGGCAGCGAAACACCATATATTTT. This gives the protein CASSLVGQRNTIYF.